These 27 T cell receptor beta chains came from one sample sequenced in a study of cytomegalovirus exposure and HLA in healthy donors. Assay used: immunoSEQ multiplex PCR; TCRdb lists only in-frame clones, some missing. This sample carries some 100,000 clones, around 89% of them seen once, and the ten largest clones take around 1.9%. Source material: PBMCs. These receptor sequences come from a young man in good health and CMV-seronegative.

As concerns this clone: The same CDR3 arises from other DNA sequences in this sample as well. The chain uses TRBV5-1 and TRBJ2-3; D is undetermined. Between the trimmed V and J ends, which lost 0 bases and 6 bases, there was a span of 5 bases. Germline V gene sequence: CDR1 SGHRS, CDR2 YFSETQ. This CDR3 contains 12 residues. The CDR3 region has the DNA TGCGCCAGCAGCTTGGGGGCCGATACGCAGTATTTT. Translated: CASSLGADTQYF.

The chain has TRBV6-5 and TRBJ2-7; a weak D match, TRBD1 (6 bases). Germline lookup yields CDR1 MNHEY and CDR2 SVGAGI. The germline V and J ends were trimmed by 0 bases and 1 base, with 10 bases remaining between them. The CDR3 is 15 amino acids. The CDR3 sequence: CASSYSIQGSYEQYF. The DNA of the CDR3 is TGTGCCAGCAGTTACTCGATTCAGGGGTCCTACGAGCAGTACTTC.

The CDR3 loop reads CASSLARTGSNQPQHF. The CDR3 DNA follows: TGTGCCAGCAGCTTAGCCCGGACAGGCAGCAATCAGCCCCAGCATTTT. This chain uses TRBV7-9 with TRBJ1-5, with 7 positions matching TRBD1. Germline V lookup: CDR1 SEHNR, CDR2 FQNEAQ (reference sequence). V was pared by 0 bases and J by 1 base, with 3 bases of the junction left unmatched. The CDR3 covers 16 residues.

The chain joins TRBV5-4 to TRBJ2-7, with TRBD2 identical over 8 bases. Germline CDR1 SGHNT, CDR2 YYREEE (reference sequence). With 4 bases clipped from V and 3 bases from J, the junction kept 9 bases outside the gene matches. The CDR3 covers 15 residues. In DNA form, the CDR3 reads TGTGCCAGCAGCCGGGGGGGGATTTTGGACTACGAGCAGTACTTC. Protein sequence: CASSRGGILDYEQYF.

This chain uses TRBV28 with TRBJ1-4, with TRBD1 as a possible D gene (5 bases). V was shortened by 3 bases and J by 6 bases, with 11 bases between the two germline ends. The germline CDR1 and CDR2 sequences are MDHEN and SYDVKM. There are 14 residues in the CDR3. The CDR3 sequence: CASSLAREDEKLFF. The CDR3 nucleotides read TGTGCCAGCAGTTTGGCCAGGGAGGATGAAAAACTGTTTTTT.

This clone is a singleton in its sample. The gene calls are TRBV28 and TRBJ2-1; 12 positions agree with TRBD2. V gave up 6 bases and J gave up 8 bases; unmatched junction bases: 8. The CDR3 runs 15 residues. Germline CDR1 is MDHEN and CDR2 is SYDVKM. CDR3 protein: CASRDTSGRWDEQFF. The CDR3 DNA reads TGTGCCAGCAGAGATACTAGCGGGAGGTGGGATGAGCAGTTCTTC.

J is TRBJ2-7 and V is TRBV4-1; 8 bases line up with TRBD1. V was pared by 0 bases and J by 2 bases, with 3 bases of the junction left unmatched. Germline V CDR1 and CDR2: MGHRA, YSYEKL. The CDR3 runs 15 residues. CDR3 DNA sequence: TGCGCCAGCAGCCAAGAAGGGACAGGAACCTACGAGCAGTACTTC. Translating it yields CASSQEGTGTYEQYF.

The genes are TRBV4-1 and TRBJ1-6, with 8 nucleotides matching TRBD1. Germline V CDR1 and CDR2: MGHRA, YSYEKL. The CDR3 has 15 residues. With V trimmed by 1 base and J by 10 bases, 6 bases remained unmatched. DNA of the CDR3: TGCGCCAGCAGCCAAGGGACAGGGTCTGACTCACCCCTCCACTTT. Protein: CASSQGTGSDSPLHF.

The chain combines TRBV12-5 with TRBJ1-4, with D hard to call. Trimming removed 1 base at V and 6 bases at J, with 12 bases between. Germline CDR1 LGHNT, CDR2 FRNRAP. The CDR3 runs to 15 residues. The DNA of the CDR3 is TGTGCTAGTGGTTTGGACAGCGAGGGAGATGAAAAACTGTTTTTT. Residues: CASGLDSEGDEKLFF.

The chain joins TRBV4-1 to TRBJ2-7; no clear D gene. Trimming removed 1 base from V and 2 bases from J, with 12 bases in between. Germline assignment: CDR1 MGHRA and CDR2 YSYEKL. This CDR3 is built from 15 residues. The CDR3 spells CASSQVRGQTYEQYF. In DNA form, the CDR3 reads TGCGCCAGCAGCCAAGTTCGAGGCCAAACCTACGAGCAGTACTTC.

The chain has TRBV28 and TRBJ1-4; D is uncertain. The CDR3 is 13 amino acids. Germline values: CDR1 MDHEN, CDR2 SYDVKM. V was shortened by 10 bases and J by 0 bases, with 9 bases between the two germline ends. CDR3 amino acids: CAIRVATNEKLFF. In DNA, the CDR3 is TGTGCCATCCGAGTTGCAACTAATGAAAAACTGTTTTTT.

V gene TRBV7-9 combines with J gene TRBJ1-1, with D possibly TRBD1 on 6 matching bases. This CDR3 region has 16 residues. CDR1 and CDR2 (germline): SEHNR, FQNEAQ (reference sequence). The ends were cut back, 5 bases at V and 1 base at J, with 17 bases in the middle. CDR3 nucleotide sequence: TGTGCCAGCAGCCGAAAACTGAACAGGGCGAACACTGAAGCTTTCTTT. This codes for CASSRKLNRANTEAFF.

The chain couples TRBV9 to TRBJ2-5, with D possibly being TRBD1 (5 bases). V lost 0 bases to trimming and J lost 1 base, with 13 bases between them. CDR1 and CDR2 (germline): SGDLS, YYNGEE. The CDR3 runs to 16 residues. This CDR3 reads CASSVALRDSQETQYF. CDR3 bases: TGTGCCAGCAGCGTAGCTCTCCGAGACAGCCAAGAGACCCAGTACTTC.

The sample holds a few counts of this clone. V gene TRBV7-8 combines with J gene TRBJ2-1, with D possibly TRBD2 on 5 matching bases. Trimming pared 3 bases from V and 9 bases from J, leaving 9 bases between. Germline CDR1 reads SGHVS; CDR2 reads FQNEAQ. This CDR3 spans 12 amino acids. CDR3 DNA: TGTGCCAGCAGCTTGCTAGCTATTGAGCAGTTCTTC. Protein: CASSLLAIEQFF.

The CDR3 loop is CASSLVLHEQYF. The DNA for the CDR3 is TGTGCCAGCAGCTTAGTTCTCCACGAGCAGTACTTC. The chain links TRBV11-2 to TRBJ2-7; D is ambiguous. Germline V gives CDR1 SGHAT, CDR2 FQNNGV. The V gene lost 1 base and the J gene lost 5 bases, with 6 bases spanning the gap. The CDR3 contains 12 residues.

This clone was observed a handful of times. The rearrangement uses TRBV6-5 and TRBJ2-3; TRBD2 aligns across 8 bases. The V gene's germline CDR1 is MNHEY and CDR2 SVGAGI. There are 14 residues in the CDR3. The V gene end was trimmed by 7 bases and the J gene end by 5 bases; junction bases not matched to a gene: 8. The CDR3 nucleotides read TGTGCCAGCAAAGTTTCGGGGGGGCGAGATACGCAGTATTTT. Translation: CASKVSGGRDTQYF.

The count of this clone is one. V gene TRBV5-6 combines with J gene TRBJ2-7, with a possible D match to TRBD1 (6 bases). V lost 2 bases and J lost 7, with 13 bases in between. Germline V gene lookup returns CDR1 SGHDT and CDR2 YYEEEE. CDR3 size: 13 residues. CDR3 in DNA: TGTGCCAGCAGCTTTCTGGGGGCTTTTGAGCAGTACTTC. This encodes CASSFLGAFEQYF.

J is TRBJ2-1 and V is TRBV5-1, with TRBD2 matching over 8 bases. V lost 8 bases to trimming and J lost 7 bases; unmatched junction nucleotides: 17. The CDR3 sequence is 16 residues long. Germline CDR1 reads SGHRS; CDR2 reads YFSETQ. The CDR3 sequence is CASSGSGLGGSNEQFF. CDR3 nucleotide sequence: TGCGCCAGTAGTGGGTCGGGACTAGGCGGTTCGAATGAGCAGTTCTTC.

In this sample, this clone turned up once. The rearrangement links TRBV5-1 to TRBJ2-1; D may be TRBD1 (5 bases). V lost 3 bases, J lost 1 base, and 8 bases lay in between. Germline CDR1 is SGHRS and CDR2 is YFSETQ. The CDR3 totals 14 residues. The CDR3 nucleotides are TGCGCCAGCAGCTCCACAGGATCCTACAATGAGCAGTTCTTC. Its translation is CASSSTGSYNEQFF.

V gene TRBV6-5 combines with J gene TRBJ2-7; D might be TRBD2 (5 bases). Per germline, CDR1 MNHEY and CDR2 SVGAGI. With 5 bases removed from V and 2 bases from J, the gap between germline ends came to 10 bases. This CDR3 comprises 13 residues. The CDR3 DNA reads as TGTGCCAGCAGTCGTAGCGATGCCTACGAGCAGTACTTC. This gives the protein CASSRSDAYEQYF.

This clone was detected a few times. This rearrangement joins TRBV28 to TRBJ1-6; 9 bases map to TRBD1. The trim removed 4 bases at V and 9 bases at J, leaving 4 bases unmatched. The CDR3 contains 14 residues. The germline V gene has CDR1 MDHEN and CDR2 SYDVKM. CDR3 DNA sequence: TGTGCCAGCAGTTCACCACAGGGGGCTTCACCCCTCCACTTT. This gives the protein CASSSPQGASPLHF.

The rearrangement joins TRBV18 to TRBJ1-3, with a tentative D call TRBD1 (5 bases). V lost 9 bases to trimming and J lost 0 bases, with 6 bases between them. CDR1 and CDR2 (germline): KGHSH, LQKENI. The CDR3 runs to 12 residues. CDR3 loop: CASQGSGNTIYF. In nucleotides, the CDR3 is TGTGCCAGTCAGGGCTCTGGAAACACCATATATTTT.

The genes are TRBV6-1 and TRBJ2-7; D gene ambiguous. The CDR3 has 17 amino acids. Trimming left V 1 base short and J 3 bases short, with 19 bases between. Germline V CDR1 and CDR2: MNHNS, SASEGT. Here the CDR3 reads CASSEVPPALGIYEQYF. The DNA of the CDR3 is TGTGCCAGCAGTGAAGTACCTCCTGCCCTAGGAATCTACGAGCAGTACTTC.

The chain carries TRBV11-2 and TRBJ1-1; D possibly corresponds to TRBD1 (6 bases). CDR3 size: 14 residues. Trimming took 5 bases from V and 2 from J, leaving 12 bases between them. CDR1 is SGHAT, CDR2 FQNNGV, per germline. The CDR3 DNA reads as TGTGCCAGCAGCCCCCAACAGGGTAACACTGAAGCTTTCTTT. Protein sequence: CASSPQQGNTEAFF.

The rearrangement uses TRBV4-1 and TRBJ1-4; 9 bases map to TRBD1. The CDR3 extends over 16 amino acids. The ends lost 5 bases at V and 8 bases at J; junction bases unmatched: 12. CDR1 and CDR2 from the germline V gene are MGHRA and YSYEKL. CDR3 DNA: TGCGCCAGCAGCTCCTGGACAGGGGAGGAGTGGGAAAAACTGTTTTTT. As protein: CASSSWTGEEWEKLFF.

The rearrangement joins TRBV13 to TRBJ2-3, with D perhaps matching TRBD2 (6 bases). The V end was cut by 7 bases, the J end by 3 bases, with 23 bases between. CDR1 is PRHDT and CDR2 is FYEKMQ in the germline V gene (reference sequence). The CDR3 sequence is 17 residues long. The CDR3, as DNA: TGTGCCAGCATGACCGGAGCGGGTACGTTCCGTACAGATACGCAGTATTTT. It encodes CASMTGAGTFRTDTQYF.

The CDR3 spells CASSPGTALAYGANVLTF. The CDR3 DNA reads as TGCGCCAGCAGCCCCGGGACAGCCCTAGCGTACGGGGCCAACGTCCTGACTTTC. The rearrangement joins TRBV5-1 to TRBJ2-6; perhaps TRBD1 as D (7 bases). The CDR3 runs 18 residues. Trimming removed 4 bases from V and 4 bases from J, with 21 bases in between. Germline lookup yields CDR1 SGHRS and CDR2 YFSETQ.